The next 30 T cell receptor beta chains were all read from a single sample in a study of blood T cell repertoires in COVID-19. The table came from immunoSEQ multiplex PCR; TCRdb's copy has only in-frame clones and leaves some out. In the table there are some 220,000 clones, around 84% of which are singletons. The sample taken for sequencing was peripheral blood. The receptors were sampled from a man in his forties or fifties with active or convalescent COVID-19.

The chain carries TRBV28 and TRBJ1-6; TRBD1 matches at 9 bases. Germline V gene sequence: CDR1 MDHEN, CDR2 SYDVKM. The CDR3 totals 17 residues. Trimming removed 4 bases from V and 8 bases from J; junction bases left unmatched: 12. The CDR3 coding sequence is TGTGCCAGCAGTTACACTTTTTCGGGGACAGGGTATTCACCCCTCCACTTT. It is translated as CASSYTFSGTGYSPLHF.

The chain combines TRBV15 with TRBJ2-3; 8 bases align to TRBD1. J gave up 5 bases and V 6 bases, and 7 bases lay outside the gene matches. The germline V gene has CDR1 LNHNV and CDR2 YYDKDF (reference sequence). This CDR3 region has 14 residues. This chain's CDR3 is CATRRQGREDTQYF. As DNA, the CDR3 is TGTGCCACCAGACGACAGGGGCGAGAAGATACGCAGTATTTT.

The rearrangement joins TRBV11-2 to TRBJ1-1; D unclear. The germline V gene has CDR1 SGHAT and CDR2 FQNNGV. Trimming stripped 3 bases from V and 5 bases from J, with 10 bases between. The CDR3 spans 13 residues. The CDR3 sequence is CASSFGPRTEAFF. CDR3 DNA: TGTGCCAGCAGCTTTGGGCCCCGTACTGAAGCTTTCTTT.

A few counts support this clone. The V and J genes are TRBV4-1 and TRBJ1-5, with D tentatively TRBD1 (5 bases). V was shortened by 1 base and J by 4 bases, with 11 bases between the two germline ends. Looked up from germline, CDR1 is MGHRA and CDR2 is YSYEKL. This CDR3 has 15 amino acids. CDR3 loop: CASSQAVRENQPQHF. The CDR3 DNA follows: TGCGCCAGCAGCCAAGCCGTCAGGGAAAATCAGCCCCAGCATTTT.

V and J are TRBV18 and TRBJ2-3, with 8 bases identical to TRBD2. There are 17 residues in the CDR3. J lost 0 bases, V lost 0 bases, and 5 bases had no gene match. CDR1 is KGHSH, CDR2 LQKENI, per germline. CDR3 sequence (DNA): TGTGCCAGCTCACCACCCATAGCGGGGCCGAGCACAGATACGCAGTATTTT. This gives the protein CASSPPIAGPSTDTQYF.

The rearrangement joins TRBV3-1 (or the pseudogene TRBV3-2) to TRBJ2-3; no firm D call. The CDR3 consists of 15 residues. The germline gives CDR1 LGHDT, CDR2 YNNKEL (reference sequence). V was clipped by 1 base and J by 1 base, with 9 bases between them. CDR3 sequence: CASSQVKYCTDTQYF. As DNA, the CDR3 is TGTGCCAGCAGCCAAGTTAAATACTGCACAGATACGCAGTATTTT.

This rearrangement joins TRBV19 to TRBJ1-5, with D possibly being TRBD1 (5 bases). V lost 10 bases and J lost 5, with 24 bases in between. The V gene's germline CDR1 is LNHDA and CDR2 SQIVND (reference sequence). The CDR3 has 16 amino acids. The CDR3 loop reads CAIPPTTGTRYQPQHF. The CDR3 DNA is TGTGCCATCCCACCTACTACAGGAACCAGGTATCAGCCCCAGCATTTT.

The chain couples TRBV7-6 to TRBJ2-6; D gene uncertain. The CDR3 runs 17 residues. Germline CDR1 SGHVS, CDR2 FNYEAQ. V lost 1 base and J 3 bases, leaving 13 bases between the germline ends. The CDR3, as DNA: TGTGCCAGCAGCTTAGTGCCCCCGGTCGGTGGGGCCAACGTCCTGACTTTC. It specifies CASSLVPPVGGANVLTF.

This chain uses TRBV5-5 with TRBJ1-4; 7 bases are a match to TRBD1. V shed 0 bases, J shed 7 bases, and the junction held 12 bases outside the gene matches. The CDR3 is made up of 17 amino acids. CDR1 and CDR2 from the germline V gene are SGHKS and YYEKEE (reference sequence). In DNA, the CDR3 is TGTGCCAGCAGCTTGGTCCTCGATAGACAGGGTGGTGAAAAACTGTTTTTT. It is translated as CASSLVLDRQGGEKLFF.

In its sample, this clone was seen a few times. CDR3 residues: CASSQDQRGEVTQYF. The CDR3 coding sequence is TGTGCCAGCAGCCAAGATCAGCGGGGGGAGGTGACCCAGTACTTC. The chain links TRBV4-2 to TRBJ2-5, with 9 bases identical to TRBD2. The V gene's germline CDR1 is LGHNA and CDR2 YNFKEQ. The CDR3 has 15 amino acids. Trimming took 0 bases from V and 7 from J; bases not matched to a gene: 6.

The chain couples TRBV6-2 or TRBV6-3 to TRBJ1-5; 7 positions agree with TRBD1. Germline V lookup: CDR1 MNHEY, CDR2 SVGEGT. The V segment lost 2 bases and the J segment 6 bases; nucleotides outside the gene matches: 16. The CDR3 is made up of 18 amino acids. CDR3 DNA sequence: TGTGCCAGCAGTTACGTTCTGTCGTTGGGACAGACGACTCAGCCCCAGCATTTT. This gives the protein CASSYVLSLGQTTQPQHF.

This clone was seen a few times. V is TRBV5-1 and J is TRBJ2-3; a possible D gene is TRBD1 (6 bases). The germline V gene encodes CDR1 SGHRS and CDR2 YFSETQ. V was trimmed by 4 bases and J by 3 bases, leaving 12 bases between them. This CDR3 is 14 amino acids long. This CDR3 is CASSTGYETDTQYF. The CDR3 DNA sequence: TGCGCCAGCAGCACAGGGTACGAAACAGATACGCAGTATTTT.

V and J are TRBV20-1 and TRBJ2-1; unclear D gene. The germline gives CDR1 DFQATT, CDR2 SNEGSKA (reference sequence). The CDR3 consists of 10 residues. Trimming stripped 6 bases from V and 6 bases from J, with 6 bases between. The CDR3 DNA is TGCAGTGCCCTTGTCAATGAGCAGTTCTTC. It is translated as CSALVNEQFF.

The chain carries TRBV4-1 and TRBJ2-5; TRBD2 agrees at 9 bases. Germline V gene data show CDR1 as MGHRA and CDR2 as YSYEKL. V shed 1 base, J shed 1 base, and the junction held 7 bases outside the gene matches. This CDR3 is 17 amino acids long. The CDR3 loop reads CASSQGPLAGLQETQYF. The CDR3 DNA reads TGCGCCAGCAGCCAAGGACCCCTAGCGGGACTCCAAGAGACCCAGTACTTC.

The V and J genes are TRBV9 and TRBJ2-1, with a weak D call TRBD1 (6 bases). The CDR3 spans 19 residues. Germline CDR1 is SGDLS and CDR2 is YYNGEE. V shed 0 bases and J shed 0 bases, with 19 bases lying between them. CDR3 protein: CASSVGRGTDRGSYNEQFF. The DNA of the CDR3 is TGTGCCAGCAGCGTAGGTAGGGGCACGGACAGAGGCTCCTACAATGAGCAGTTCTTC.

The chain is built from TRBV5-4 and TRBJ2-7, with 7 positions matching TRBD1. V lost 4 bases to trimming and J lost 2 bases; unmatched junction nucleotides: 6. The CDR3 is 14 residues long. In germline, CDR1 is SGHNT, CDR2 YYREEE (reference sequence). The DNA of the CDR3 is TGTGCCAGCAGCACCCGGGACAGCACCTACGAGCAGTACGTC. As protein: CASSTRDSTYEQYV.

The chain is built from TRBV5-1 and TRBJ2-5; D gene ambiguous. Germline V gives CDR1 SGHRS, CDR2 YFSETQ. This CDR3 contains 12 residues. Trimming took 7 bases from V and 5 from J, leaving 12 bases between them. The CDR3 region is CASGTLGETQYF. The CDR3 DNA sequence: TGCGCCAGCGGAACCCTCGGGGAGACCCAGTACTTC.

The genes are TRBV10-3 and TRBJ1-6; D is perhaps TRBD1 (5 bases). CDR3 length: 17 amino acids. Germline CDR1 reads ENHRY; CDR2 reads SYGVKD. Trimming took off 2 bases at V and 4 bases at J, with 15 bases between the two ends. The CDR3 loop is CAISEGPGHHYNSPLHF. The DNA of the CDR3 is TGTGCCATCAGTGAGGGCCCAGGACACCATTATAATTCACCCCTCCACTTT.

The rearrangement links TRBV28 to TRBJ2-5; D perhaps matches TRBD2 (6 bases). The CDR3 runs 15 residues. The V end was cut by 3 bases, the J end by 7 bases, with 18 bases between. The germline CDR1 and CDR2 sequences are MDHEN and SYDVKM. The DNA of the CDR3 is TGTGCCAGCAGTTTGGGCCGCTCCTCGCGGGGGACCCAGTACTTC. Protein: CASSLGRSSRGTQYF.

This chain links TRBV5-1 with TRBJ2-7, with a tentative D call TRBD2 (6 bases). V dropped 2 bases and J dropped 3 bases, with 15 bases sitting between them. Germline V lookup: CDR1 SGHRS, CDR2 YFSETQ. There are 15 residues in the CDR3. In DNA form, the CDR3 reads TGCGCCAGCAGCTTAACTAGCTCCTGGGTCTACGAGCAGTACTTC. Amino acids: CASSLTSSWVYEQYF.

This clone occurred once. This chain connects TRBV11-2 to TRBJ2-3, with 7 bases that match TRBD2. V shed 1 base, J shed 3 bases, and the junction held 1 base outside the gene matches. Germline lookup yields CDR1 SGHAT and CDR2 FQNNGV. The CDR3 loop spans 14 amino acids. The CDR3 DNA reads TGTGCCAGCAGCTTAGCGGGGGGTACAGATACGCAGTATTTT. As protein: CASSLAGGTDTQYF.

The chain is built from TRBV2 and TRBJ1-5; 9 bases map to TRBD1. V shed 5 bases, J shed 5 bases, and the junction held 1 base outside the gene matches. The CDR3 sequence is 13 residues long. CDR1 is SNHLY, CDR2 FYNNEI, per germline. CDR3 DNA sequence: TGTGCCAGCAGTTGGGACAGGGATCAGCCCCAGCATTTT. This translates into CASSWDRDQPQHF.

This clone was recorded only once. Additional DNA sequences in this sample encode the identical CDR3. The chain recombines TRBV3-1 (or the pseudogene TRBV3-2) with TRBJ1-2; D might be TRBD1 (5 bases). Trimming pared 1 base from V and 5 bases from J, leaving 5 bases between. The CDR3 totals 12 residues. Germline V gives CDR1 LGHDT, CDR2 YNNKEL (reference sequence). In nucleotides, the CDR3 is TGTGCCAGCAGCCAAGCAGGGTATGGCTACACCTTC. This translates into CASSQAGYGYTF.

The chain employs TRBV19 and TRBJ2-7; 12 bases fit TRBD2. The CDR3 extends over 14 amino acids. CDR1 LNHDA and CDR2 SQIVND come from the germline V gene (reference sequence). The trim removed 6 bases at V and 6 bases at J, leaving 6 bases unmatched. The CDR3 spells CASSTSGRRREQYF. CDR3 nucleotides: TGTGCCAGTAGCACTAGCGGGAGGCGGCGCGAGCAGTACTTC.

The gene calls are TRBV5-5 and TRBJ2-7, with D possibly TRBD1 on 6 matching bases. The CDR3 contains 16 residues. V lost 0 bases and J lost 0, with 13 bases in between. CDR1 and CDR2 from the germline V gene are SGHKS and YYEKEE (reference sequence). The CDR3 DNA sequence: TGTGCCAGCAGCTTGGGGCCAGGGGAATACTCCTACGAGCAGTACGTC. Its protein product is CASSLGPGEYSYEQYV.

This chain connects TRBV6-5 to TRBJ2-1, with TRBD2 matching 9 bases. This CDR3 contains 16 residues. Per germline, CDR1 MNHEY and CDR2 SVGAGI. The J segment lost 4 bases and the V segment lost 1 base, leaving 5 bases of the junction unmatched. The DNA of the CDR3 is TGTGCCAGCAGTTACTACCCTGCGGGGGGGTACAATGAGCAGTTCTTC. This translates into CASSYYPAGGYNEQFF.

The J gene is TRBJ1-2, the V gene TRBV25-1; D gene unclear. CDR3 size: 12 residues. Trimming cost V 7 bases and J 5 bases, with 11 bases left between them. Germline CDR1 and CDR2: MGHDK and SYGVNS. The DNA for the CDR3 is TGTGCCAGCACGACGGGATCATATGGCTACACCTTC. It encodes CASTTGSYGYTF.

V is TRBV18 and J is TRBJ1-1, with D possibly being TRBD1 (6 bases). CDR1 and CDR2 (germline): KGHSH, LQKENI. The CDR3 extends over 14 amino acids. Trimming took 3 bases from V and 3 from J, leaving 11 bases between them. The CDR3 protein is CASSPGDIHTEAFF. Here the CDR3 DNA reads TGTGCCAGCTCACCGGGGGACATCCACACTGAAGCTTTCTTT.

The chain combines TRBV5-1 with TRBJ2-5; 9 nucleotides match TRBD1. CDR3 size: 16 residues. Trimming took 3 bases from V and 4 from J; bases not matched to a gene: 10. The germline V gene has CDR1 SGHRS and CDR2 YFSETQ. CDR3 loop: CASSSQGQGDGETQYF. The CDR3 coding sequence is TGCGCCAGCAGCTCCCAGGGACAGGGTGACGGAGAGACCCAGTACTTC.

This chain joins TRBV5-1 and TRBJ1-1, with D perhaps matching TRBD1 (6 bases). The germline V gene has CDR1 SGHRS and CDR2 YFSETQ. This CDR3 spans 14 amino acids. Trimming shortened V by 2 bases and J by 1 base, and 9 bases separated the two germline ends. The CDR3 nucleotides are TGCGCCAGCAGCTTCGACAGGCAGAACACTGAAGCTTTCTTT. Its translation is CASSFDRQNTEAFF.